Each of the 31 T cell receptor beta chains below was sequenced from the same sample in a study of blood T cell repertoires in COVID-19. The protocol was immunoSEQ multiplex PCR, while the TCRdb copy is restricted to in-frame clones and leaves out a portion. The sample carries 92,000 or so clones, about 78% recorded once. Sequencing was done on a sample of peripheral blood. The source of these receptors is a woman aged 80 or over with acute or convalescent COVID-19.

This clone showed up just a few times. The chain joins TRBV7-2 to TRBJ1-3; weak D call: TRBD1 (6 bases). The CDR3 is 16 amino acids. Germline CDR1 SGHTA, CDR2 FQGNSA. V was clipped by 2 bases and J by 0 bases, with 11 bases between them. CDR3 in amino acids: CASSLWGRISGNTIYF. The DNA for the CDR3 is TGTGCCAGCAGCTTATGGGGGCGGATCTCTGGAAACACCATATATTTT.

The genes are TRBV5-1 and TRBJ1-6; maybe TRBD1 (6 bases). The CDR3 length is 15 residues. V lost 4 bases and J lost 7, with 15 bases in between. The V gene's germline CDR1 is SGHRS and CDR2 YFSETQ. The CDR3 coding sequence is TGCGCCAGCAGCACCATATGGCAGGGGAATTCACCCCTCCACTTT. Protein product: CASSTIWQGNSPLHF.

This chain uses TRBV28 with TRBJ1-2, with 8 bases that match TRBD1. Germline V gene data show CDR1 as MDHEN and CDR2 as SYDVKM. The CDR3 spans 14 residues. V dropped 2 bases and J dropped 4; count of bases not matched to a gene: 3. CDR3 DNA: TGTGCCAGCAGTTTAGGGGACAGGCTCTATGGCTACACCTTC. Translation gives CASSLGDRLYGYTF.

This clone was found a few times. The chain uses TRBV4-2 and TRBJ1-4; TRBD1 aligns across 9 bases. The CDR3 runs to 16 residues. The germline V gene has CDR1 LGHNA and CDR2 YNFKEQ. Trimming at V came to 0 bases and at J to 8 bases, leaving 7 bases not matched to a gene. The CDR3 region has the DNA TGTGCCAGCAGCCAAGATTCCGGGACAGGGAACGAAAAACTGTTTTTT. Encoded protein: CASSQDSGTGNEKLFF.

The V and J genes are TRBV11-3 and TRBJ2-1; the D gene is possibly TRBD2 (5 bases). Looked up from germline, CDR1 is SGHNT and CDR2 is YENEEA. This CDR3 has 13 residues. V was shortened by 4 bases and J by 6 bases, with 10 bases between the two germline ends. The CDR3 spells CASSSGNFNEQFF. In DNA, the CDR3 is TGTGCCAGCAGCTCCGGGAATTTCAATGAGCAGTTCTTC.

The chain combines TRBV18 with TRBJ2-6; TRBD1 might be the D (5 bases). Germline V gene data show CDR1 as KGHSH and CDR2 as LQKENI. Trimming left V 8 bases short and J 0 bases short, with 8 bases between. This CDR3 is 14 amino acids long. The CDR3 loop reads CASQGASGANVLTF. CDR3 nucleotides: TGTGCCAGCCAGGGTGCCTCTGGGGCCAACGTCCTGACTTTC.

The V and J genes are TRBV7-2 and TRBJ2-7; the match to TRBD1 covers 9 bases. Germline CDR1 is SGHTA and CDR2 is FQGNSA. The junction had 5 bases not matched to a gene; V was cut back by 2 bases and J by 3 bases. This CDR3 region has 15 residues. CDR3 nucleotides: TGTGCCAGCAGCTTAACAGGGGGCCTTAACTACGAGCAGTACTTC. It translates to CASSLTGGLNYEQYF. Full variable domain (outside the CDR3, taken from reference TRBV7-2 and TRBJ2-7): GAGVSQSPSNKVTEKGKDVELRCDPISGHTALYWYRQSLGQGLEFLIYFQGNSAPDKSGLPSDRFSAERTGGSVSTLTIQRTQQEDSAVYLCASSLTGGLNYEQYFGPGTRLTVT.

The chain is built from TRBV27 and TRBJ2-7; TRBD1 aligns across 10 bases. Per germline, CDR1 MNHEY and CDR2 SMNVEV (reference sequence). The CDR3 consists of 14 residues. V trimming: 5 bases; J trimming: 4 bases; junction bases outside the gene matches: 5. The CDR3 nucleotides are TGTGCCAGCAGTGGACAGGGGGTATCTTACGAGCAGTACTTC. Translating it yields CASSGQGVSYEQYF.

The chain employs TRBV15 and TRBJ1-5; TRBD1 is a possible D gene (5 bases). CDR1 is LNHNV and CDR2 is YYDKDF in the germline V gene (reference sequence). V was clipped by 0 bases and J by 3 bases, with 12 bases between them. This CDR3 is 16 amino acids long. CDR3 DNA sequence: TGTGCCACCAGCAGAGACCAGGGCCGGATCAATCAGCCCCAGCATTTT. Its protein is CATSRDQGRINQPQHF. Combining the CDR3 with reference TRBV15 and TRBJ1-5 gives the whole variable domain DAMVIQNPRYQVTQFGKPVTLSCSQTLNHNVMYWYQQKSSQAPKLLFHYYDKDFNNEADTPDNFQSRRPNTSFCFLDIRSPGLGDTAMYLCATSRDQGRINQPQHFGDGTRLSIL.

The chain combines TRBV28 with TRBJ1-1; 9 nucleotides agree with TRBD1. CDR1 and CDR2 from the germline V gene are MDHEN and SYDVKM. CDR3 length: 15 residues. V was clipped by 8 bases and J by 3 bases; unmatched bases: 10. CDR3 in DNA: TGTGCCAGCCTTCTGGGGGGACAGGGAGACACTGAAGCTTTCTTT. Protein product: CASLLGGQGDTEAFF.

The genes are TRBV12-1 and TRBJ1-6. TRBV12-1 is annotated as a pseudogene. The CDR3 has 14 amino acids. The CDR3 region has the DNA TGTGCCAACGCCTTTTGGGAGTATAATTCACCCCTCCACTTT. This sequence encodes CANAFWEYNSPLHF.

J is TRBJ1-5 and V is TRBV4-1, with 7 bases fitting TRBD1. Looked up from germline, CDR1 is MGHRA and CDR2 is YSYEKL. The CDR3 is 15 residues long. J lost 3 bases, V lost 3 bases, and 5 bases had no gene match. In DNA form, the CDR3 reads TGCGCCAGCAGCCAGGAGGGACAGTCCAATCAGCCCCAGCATTTT. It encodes CASSQEGQSNQPQHF.

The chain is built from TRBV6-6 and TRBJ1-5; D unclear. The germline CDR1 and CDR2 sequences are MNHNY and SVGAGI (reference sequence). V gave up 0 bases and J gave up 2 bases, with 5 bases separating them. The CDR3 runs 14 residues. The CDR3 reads CASSYSTGNQPQHF. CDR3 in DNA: TGTGCCAGCAGTTACTCAACAGGCAATCAGCCCCAGCATTTT.

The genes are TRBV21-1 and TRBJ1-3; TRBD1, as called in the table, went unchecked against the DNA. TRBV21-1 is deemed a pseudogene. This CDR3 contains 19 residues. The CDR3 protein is CASSKKFRGVPIRGNTIYF. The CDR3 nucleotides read TGTGCCAGCAGCAAAAAATTCAGGGGGGTCCCGATAAGGGGAAACACCATATATTTT.

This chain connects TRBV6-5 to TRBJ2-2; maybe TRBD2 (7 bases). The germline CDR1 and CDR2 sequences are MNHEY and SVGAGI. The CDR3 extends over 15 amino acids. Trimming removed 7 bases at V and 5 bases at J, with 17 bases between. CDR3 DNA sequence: TGTGCCAGCAAGGACGGGGGGCGGGATACCGGGGAGCTGTTTTTT. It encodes CASKDGGRDTGELFF.

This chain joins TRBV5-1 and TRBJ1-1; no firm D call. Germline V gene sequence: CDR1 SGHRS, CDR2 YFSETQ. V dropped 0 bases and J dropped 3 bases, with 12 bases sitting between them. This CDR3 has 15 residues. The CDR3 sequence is CASSLDEGDYTEAFF. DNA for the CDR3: TGCGCCAGCAGCTTGGACGAAGGAGACTACACTGAAGCTTTCTTT.

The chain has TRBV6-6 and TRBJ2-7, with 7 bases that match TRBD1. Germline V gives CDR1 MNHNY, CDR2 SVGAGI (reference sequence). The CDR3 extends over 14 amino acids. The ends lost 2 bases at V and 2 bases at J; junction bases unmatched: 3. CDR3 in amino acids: CASSYRQGAYEQYF. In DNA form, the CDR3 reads TGTGCCAGCAGTTACCGGCAGGGGGCCTACGAGCAGTACTTC.

The CDR3 DNA follows: TGTGCCAGCAGCCACGATTTTGGCAGGGGAGATCAGCCCCAGCATTTT. This gives the protein CASSHDFGRGDQPQHF. The chain is built from TRBV6-6 and TRBJ1-5; the D gene is possibly TRBD1 (6 bases). V shed 6 bases and J shed 5 bases, with 20 bases lying between them. The CDR3 runs to 16 residues. Looked up from germline, CDR1 is MNHNY and CDR2 is SVGAGI (reference sequence).

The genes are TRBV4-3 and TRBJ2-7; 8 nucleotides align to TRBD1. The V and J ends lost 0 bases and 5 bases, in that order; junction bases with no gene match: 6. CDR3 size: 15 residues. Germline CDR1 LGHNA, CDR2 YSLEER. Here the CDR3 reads CASSQDQWTGNEQYF. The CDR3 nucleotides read TGCGCCAGCAGCCAAGATCAGTGGACAGGGAACGAGCAGTACTTC.

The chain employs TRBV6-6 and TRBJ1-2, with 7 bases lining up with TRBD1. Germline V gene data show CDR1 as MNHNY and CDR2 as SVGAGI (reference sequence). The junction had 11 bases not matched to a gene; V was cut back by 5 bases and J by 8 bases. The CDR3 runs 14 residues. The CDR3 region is CASSPIRGLGGYTF. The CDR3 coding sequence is TGTGCCAGCAGTCCCATTAGGGGGCTTGGGGGCTACACCTTC.

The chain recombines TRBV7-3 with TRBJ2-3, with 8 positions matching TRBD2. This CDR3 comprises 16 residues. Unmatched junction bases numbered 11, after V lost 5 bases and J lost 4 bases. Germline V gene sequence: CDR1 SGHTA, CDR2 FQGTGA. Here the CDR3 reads CASSLRAGVGPDTQYF. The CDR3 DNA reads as TGTGCCAGCAGCCTCAGAGCGGGGGTGGGCCCAGATACGCAGTATTTT.

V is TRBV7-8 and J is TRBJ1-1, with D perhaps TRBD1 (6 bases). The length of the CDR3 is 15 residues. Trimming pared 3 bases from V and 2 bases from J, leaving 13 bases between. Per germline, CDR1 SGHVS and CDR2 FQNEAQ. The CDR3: CASSFRTAANTEAFF. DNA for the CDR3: TGTGCCAGCAGCTTTCGGACAGCTGCTAACACTGAAGCTTTCTTT.

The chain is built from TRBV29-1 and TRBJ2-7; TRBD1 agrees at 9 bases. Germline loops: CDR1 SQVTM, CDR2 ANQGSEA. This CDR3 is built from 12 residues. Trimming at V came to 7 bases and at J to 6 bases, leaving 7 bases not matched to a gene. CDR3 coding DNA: TGCAGCGCCATGGGACAGGGACTCGAGCAGTACTTC. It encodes CSAMGQGLEQYF.

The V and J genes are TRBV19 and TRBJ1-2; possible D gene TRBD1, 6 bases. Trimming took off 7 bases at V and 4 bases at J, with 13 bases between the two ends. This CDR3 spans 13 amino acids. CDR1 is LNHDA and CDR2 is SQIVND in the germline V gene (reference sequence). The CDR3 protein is CASNRARTYGYTF. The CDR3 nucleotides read TGTGCCAGTAACAGGGCCAGGACCTATGGCTACACCTTC.

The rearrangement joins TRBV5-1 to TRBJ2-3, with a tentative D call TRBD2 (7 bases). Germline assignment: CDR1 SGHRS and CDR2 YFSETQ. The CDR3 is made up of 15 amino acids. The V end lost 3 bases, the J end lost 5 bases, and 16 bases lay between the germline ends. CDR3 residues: CASSSYGGRGDTQYF. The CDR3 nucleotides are TGCGCCAGCAGCTCTTACGGGGGGCGTGGAGATACGCAGTATTTT.

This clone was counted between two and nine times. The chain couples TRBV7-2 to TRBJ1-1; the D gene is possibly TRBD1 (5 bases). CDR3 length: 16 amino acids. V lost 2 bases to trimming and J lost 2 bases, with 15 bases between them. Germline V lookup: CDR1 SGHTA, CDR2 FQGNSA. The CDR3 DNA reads TGTGCCAGCAGCTTAAGGGGCGGGATTTTAAACACTGAAGCTTTCTTT. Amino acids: CASSLRGGILNTEAFF.

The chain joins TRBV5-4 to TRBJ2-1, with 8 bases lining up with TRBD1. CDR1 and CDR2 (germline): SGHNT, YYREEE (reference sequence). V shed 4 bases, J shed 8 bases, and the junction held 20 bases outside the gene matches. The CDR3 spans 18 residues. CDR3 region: CASSTTLRTGGGWYEQFF. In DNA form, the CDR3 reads TGTGCCAGCAGCACTACTCTTCGAACAGGGGGAGGTTGGTATGAGCAGTTCTTC.

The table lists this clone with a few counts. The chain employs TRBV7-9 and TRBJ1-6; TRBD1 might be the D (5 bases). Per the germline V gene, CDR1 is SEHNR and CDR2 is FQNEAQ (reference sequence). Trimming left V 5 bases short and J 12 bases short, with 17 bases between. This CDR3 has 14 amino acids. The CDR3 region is CASSQNPGGQPLHF. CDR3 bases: TGTGCCAGCAGCCAAAACCCGGGAGGACAACCCCTCCACTTT.

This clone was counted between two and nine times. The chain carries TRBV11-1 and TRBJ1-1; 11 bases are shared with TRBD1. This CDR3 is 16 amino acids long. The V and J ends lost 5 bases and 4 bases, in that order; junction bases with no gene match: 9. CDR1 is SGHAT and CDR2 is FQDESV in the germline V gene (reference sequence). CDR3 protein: CASSPRTGGRGTEAFF. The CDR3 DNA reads TGTGCCAGCAGCCCAAGGACAGGGGGCCGAGGCACTGAAGCTTTCTTT.

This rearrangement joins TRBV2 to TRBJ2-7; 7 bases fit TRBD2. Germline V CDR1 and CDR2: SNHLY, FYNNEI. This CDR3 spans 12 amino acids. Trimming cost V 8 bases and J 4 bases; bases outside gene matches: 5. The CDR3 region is CASGRGPYEQYF. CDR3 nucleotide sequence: TGTGCCAGCGGGAGGGGCCCTTACGAGCAGTACTTC. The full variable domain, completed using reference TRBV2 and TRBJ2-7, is EPEVTQTPSHQVTQMGQEVILRCVPISNHLYFYWYRQILGQKVEFLVSFYNNEISEKSEIFDDQFSVERPDGSNFTLKIRSTKLEDSAMYFCASGRGPYEQYFGPGTRLTVT.

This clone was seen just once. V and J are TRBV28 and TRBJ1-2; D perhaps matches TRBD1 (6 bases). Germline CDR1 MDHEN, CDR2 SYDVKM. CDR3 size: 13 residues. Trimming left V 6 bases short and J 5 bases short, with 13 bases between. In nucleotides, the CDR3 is TGTGCCAGCAGCCGGACAGTCCCGTATGGCTACACCTTC. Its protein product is CASSRTVPYGYTF.